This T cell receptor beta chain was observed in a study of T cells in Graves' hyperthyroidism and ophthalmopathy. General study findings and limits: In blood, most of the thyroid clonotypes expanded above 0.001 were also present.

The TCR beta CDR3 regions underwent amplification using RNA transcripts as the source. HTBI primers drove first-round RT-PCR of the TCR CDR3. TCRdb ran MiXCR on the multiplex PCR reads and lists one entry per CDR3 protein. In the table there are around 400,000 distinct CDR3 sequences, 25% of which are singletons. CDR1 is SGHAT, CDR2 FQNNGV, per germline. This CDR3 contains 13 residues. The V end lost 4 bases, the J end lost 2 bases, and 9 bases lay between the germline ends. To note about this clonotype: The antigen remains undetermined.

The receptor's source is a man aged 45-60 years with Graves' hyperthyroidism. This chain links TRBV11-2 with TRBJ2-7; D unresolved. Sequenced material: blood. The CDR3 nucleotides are TGTGCCAGCAGCTCCTATCAAGCCTACGAGCAGTACTTC. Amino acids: CASSSYQAYEQYF.